This T cell receptor (beta chain) was obtained from a study of cytomegalovirus exposure and HLA in healthy donors. It was with 60 Vbeta and 13 Jbeta primers that the PCR ran. Clones were read by immunoSEQ multiplex PCR, and TCRdb kept only the in-frame ones, dropping some. Of about 64,000 clones listed, roughly 85% are singletons. The CDR3 loop spans 13 amino acids. V was clipped by 4 bases and J by 7 bases, with 13 bases between them. CDR1 is MNHEY and CDR2 is SMNVEV in the germline V gene (reference sequence). Healthy bone marrow donors made up the cohort. The sequenced material came from PBMCs. The V gene is TRBV27, the J gene TRBJ2-5, with D uncertain. The TCR comes from a female donor in good health and CMV-seronegative. In DNA, the CDR3 is TGTGCCAGCAGTTCCCCCCAAAGAGGGACCCAGTACTTC. Amino acids: CASSSPQRGTQYF.